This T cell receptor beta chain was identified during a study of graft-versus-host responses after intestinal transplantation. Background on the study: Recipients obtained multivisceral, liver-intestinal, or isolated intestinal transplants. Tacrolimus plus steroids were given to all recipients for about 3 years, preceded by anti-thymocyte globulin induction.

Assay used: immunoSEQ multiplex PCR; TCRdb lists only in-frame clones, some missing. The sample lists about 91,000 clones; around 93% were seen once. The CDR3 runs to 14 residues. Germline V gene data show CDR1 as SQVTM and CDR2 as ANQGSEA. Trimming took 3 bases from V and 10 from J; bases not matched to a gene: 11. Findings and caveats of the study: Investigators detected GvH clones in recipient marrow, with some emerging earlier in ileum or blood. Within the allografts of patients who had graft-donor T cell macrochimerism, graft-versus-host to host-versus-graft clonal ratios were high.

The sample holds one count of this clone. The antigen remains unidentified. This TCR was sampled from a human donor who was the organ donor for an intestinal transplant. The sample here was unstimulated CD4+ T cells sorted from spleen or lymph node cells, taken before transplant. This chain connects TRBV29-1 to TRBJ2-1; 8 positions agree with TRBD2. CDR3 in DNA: TGCAGCGTTGATATAAGCAGCGGCGGGAGGGAGCAGTTCTTC. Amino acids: CSVDISSGGREQFF.